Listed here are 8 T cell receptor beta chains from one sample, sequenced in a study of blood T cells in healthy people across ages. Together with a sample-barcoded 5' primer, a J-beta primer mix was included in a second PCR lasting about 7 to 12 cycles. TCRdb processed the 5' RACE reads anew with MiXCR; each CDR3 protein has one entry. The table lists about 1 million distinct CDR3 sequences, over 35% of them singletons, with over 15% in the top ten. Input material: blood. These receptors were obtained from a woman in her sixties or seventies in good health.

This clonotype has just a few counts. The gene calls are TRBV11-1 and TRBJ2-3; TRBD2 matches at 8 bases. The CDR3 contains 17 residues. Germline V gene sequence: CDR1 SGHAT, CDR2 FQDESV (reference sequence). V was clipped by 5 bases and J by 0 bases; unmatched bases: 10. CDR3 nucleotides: TGTGCCAGCAGCCCCGCGGGGGGAGCGTCAAGCACAGATACGCAGTATTTT. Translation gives CASSPAGGASSTDTQYF.

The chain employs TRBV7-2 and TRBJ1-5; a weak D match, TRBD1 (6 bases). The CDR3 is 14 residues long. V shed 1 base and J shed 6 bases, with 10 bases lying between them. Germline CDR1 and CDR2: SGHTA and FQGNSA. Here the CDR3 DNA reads TGTGCCAGCAGCTTAGACAGGGACATTCAGCCCCAGCATTTT. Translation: CASSLDRDIQPQHF.

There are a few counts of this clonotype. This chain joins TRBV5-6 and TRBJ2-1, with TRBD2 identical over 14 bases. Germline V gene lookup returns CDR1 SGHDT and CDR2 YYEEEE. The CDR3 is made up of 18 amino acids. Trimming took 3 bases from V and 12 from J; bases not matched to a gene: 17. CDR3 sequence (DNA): TGTGCCAGCAGCTCAGCCGCGACTAGCGGGAGGGGGGAACGAGGGCAGTTCTTC. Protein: CASSSAATSGRGERGQFF.

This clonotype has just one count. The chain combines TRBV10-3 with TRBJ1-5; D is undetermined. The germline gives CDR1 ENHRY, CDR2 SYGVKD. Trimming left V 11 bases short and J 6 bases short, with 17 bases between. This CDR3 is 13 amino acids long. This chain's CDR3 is CAAQVGSGQPQHF. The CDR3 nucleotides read TGTGCCGCCCAAGTCGGGTCGGGTCAGCCCCAGCATTTT.

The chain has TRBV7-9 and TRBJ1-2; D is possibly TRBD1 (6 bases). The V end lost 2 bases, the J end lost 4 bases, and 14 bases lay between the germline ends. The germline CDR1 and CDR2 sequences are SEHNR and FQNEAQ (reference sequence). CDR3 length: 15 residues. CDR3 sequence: CASSLLQGWSYGYTF. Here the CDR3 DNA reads TGTGCCAGCAGCTTATTACAGGGATGGTCCTATGGCTACACCTTC.

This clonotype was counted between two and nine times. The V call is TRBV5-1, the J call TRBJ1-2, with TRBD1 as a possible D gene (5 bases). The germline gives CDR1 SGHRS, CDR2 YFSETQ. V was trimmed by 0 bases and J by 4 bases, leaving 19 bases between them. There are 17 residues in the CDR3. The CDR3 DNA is TGCGCCAGCAGCTTGGAACTCCAAGGAGGGGAAGGCTATGGCTACACCTTC. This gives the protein CASSLELQGGEGYGYTF.

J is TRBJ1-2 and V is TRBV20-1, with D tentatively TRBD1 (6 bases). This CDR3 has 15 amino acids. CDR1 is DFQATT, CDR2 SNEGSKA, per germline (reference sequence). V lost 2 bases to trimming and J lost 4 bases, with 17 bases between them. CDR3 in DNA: TGCAGTGCTAGAAACCGGACCGGGGGCGGCTATGGCTACACCTTC. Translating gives CSARNRTGGGYGYTF.

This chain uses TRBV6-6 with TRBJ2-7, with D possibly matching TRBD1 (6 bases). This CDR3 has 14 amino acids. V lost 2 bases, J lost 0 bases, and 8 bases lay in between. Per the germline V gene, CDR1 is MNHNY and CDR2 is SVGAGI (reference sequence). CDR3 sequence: CASSYGQHSYEQYF. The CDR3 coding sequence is TGTGCCAGCAGTTACGGACAGCACTCCTACGAGCAGTACTTC.